The clone carrying this T cell receptor (beta chain) was detected only once. The data belong to a study of T cell responses to AZD1222 COVID-19 vaccine. This table comes from immunoSEQ multiplex PCR, and its TCRdb copy is limited to in-frame clones, with some not included. The sample contains some 180,000 clones, around 94% of which appear only once. The CDR3 spans 12 residues. Germline assignment: CDR1 MNHEY and CDR2 SVGAGI. V shed 0 bases and J shed 7 bases, with 7 bases lying between them. This rearrangement joins TRBV6-5 to TRBJ2-7, with a tentative D call TRBD2 (5 bases). This sequence was found in an adult in good health. The input for sequencing was peripheral blood, taken on day 0 of AZD1222 vaccination. In DNA form, the CDR3 reads TGTGCCAGCAGTTACTCGTCGGGGGAGCAGTACTTC. Translated, it gives CASSYSSGEQYF.